These 20 T cell receptor beta chains were all obtained from the same sample, sequenced in a study of vaccination effects on CD4 cells after COVID-19. These receptors lack a known antigen. Assay: immunoSEQ multiplex PCR; the TCRdb copy retains only in-frame clones and omits some. The sample holds about 64,000 clones; around 82% are singletons and the top ten take 1.5% to 2%. ViraFEST assay sequencing came after antigen-specific CD4+ T cells were expanded with viral peptide pools. Culture proceeded for roughly ten days, and CD4+ T cells were then isolated. The participants, recipients of two vaccine doses, got either BNT162b2 or mRNA-1273. Sample: CD4+ T cells from PBMCs cultured with HCoV-OC43 spike peptides, taken after COVID-19 vaccination. The subset was: HCoV-OC43 spike overlapping peptide pool stimulation. The receptors come from a human donor who received a COVID-19 vaccine.

Worth noting for this clone: The same CDR3 also results from other DNA sequences found in this sample. This chain joins TRBV30 and TRBJ1-5; D not certain. The CDR3 is 13 residues long. The germline gives CDR1 GTSNPN, CDR2 SVGIG (reference sequence). V lost 1 base and J 1 base, leaving 5 bases between the germline ends. CDR3 sequence: CAWSGGSNQPQHF. The CDR3 DNA sequence: TGTGCCTGGAGTGGCGGAAGCAATCAGCCCCAGCATTTT.

This clone was observed a few times. The genes are TRBV29-1 and TRBJ1-5; perhaps TRBD1 as D (6 bases). This CDR3 has 13 amino acids. Trimming pared 8 bases from V and 5 bases from J, leaving 16 bases between. CDR1 is SQVTM, CDR2 ANQGSEA, per germline. Here the CDR3 reads CSYAGDWDQPQHF. The CDR3 DNA reads as TGCAGCTATGCAGGGGATTGGGATCAGCCCCAGCATTTT.

The genes are TRBV19 and TRBJ2-4, with TRBD1 identical over 9 bases. CDR3 length: 15 residues. Germline V gene sequence: CDR1 LNHDA, CDR2 SQIVND (reference sequence). The trim removed 5 bases at V and 3 bases at J, leaving 5 bases unmatched. CDR3 protein: CASSLDRGLKNIQYF. The CDR3 DNA reads as TGTGCCAGTAGTCTGGACAGGGGACTCAAAAACATTCAGTACTTC.

The chain links TRBV28 to TRBJ1-2, with 9 bases that match TRBD1. J lost 4 bases, V lost 6 bases, and 3 bases had no gene match. The CDR3 spans 13 residues. Germline CDR1 is MDHEN and CDR2 is SYDVKM. The CDR3 DNA reads as TGTGCCAGCAGCGGGGACAGGGCCTATGGCTACACCTTC. Its translation is CASSGDRAYGYTF.

The chain carries TRBV18 and TRBJ2-3; 8 positions match TRBD1. The V segment lost 5 bases and the J segment 6 bases; nucleotides outside the gene matches: 10. There are 15 residues in the CDR3. Germline lookup yields CDR1 KGHSH and CDR2 LQKENI. CDR3 amino acids: CASSVDRGLLDTQYF. The CDR3 bases are TGTGCCAGCTCAGTCGACAGGGGTTTGTTGGATACGCAGTATTTT. The variable domain in full, completed from reference TRBV18 and TRBJ2-3, reads NAGVMQNPRHLVRRRGQEARLRCSPMKGHSHVYWYRQLPEEGLKFMVYLQKENIIDESGMPKERFSAEFPKEGPSILRIQQVVRGDSAAYFCASSVDRGLLDTQYFGPGTRLTVL.

The chain carries TRBV28 and TRBJ2-7; perhaps TRBD2 as D (6 bases). CDR3 length equals 15 residues. Germline V lookup: CDR1 MDHEN, CDR2 SYDVKM. Trimming cost V 6 bases and J 0 bases, with 15 bases left between them. CDR3 in DNA: TGTGCCAGCAGCCCCCGAGGAGGGAGCTCCTACGAGCAGTACGTC. Translating gives CASSPRGGSSYEQYV.

This rearrangement joins TRBV5-1 to TRBJ1-1, with 9 bases fitting TRBD1. Germline V CDR1 and CDR2: SGHRS, YFSETQ. The ends lost 4 bases at V and 4 bases at J; junction bases unmatched: 5. This CDR3 is 14 amino acids long. This chain's CDR3 is CASSATGGVTEAFF. CDR3 sequence (DNA): TGCGCCAGCAGCGCAACAGGGGGCGTCACTGAAGCTTTCTTT.

This chain connects TRBV10-1 to TRBJ2-1; D is possibly TRBD1 or TRBD2 (5 bases each). The V gene lost 0 bases and the J gene lost 9 bases, with 9 bases spanning the gap. The germline V gene encodes CDR1 WNHNN and CDR2 SYGVQD (reference sequence). The CDR3 has 13 amino acids. In nucleotides, the CDR3 is TGCGCCAGCAGTGAGTCGTTGAGGGGTGAGCAGTTCTTC. This translates into CASSESLRGEQFF.

The chain couples TRBV2 to TRBJ2-7; D remains ambiguous. Per germline, CDR1 SNHLY and CDR2 FYNNEI. V shed 8 bases and J shed 3 bases, with 8 bases lying between them. The CDR3 extends over 11 amino acids. The CDR3 spells CASSQSYEQYV. CDR3 nucleotides: TGTGCCAGCTCGCAGAGCTACGAGCAGTACGTC.

The chain employs TRBV24-1 and TRBJ2-2; 10 nucleotides agree with TRBD1. The CDR3 is 16 residues long. CDR1 and CDR2 from the germline V gene are KGHDR and SFDVKD. Trimming took 4 bases from V and 11 from J; bases not matched to a gene: 12. CDR3 in amino acids: CATSDPPGQGSVELFF. The CDR3, as DNA: TGTGCCACCAGTGACCCCCCGGGACAGGGGAGTGTAGAGCTGTTTTTT.

The J gene is TRBJ1-5, the V gene TRBV24-1, with 9 bases that match TRBD1. V lost 5 bases and J lost 1; bases outside the gene matches: 5. This CDR3 region has 16 residues. In germline, CDR1 is KGHDR, CDR2 SFDVKD. CDR3 DNA: TGTGCCACCAGTGCTTCGGACAGGGGAAGCAATCAGCCCCAGCATTTT. Translating gives CATSASDRGSNQPQHF.

This clone was observed a handful of times. The gene calls are TRBV2 and TRBJ2-7; possibly TRBD1 for D (5 bases). The V end was cut by 5 bases, the J end by 2 bases, with 22 bases between. Germline V lookup: CDR1 SNHLY, CDR2 FYNNEI. The CDR3 has 17 residues. The DNA of the CDR3 is TGTGCCAGCAGTCCCCTACTGACGGACATGGGGACCTACGAGCAGTACGTC. Translated: CASSPLLTDMGTYEQYV.

V gene TRBV24-1 combines with J gene TRBJ2-5; 7 bases fit TRBD1. J lost 5 bases, V lost 6 bases, and 8 bases had no gene match. The CDR3 spans 14 residues. Germline CDR1 is KGHDR and CDR2 is SFDVKD. CDR3 protein: CATSPGQVRETQYF. In DNA form, the CDR3 reads TGTGCCACCAGTCCTGGACAGGTTCGCGAGACCCAGTACTTC.

This chain uses TRBV5-4 with TRBJ2-7; the match to TRBD1 covers 7 bases. The junction had 6 bases not matched to a gene; V was cut back by 0 bases and J by 6 bases. The CDR3 spans 14 residues. Germline values: CDR1 SGHNT, CDR2 YYREEE (reference sequence). CDR3 sequence: CASSLEQGSGEQYV. The CDR3 region has the DNA TGTGCCAGCAGCTTGGAACAGGGGTCCGGCGAGCAGTACGTC.

The chain joins TRBV5-1 to TRBJ1-5; D uncertain. V lost 0 bases, J lost 0 bases, and 10 bases lay in between. The CDR3 is made up of 16 amino acids. Germline V gives CDR1 SGHRS, CDR2 YFSETQ. The CDR3 here is CASSLVSLLSNQPQHF. The CDR3 DNA is TGCGCCAGCAGCTTGGTGAGTCTCCTTAGCAATCAGCCCCAGCATTTT.

The V gene is TRBV18, the J gene TRBJ1-5; 7 bases line up with TRBD1. J was trimmed by 4 bases and V by 2 bases; bases with no gene match: 2. The CDR3 consists of 14 residues. Germline values: CDR1 KGHSH, CDR2 LQKENI. The CDR3 spells CASSPSGQNQPQHF. CDR3 DNA sequence: TGTGCCAGCTCACCATCGGGACAGAATCAGCCCCAGCATTTT.

The chain carries TRBV6-5 and TRBJ1-4, with 11 bases lining up with TRBD1. The CDR3 is 16 amino acids. CDR1 MNHEY and CDR2 SVGAGI come from the germline V gene. The J segment lost 12 bases and the V segment lost 2 bases, leaving 11 bases of the junction unmatched. The CDR3 DNA reads as TGTGCCAGCAGTTACCTGGGACAGGGGGGGCGGGTGGAACTGTTTTTT. This codes for CASSYLGQGGRVELFF.

This chain joins TRBV7-2 and TRBJ2-2, with a tentative D call TRBD1 (6 bases). Germline CDR1 SGHTA, CDR2 FQGNSA. This CDR3 is built from 16 residues. Trimming stripped 2 bases from V and 2 bases from J, with 12 bases between. For the CDR3, the DNA is TGTGCCAGCAGCTTATTACCGGGACACAACACCGGGGAGCTGTTTTTT. This translates into CASSLLPGHNTGELFF.

The CDR3 sequence is CATSEPPDSGLNEQFF. The DNA of the CDR3 is TGTGCCACCAGTGAACCCCCGGATAGCGGGCTGAATGAGCAGTTCTTC. This chain connects TRBV24-1 to TRBJ2-1; 7 nucleotides align to TRBD2. V was clipped by 4 bases and J by 7 bases; unmatched bases: 12. Germline loops: CDR1 KGHDR, CDR2 SFDVKD. This CDR3 has 16 amino acids.

This clone was counted a few times. The CDR3 is CASSPSNQPQHF. CDR3 nucleotides: TGTGCCAGCTCACCATCCAATCAGCCCCAGCATTTT. The rearrangement uses TRBV18 and TRBJ1-5; D unresolved. V lost 2 bases and J 3 bases, leaving 2 bases between the germline ends. Germline V gene data show CDR1 as KGHSH and CDR2 as LQKENI. This CDR3 spans 12 amino acids. The full variable domain, in which reference TRBV18 and TRBJ1-5 provide the parts outside the CDR3, is NAGVMQNPRHLVRRRGQEARLRCSPMKGHSHVYWYRQLPEEGLKFMVYLQKENIIDESGMPKERFSAEFPKEGPSILRIQQVVRGDSAAYFCASSPSNQPQHFGDGTRLSIL.